The 11 T cell receptor beta chains below come from one sample, sequenced in a study of T cells after yellow fever vaccination. TCRdb re-called the 5' RACE reads through MiXCR, storing one row per CDR3 protein. Among about 550,000 distinct CDR3 sequences listed, about 19% were seen once. The source material was PBMCs, sampled 15 days after the yellow fever booster vaccination. The receptor source for this set is a man aged 30 to 39 who received the YFV17D yellow fever vaccine.

The CDR3 sequence is CASSLAWTGGHNEQFF. In DNA form, the CDR3 reads TGTGCCAGCAGCTTGGCCTGGACAGGGGGCCACAATGAGCAGTTCTTC. The chain is built from TRBV5-4 and TRBJ2-5; 11 bases agree with TRBD1. The DNA end lines up better with TRBJ2-1; the J call may be wrong. This CDR3 has 16 residues. Germline CDR1 reads SGHNT; CDR2 reads YYREEE (reference sequence).

This chain connects TRBV7-2 to TRBJ1-1; D unclear. V was trimmed by 5 bases and J by 2 bases, leaving 18 bases between them. The CDR3 runs to 16 residues. CDR1 is SGHTA, CDR2 FQGNSA, per germline. The CDR3 reads CASSRHYGNINTEAFF. As DNA, the CDR3 is TGTGCCAGCAGCCGACACTATGGGAACATCAACACTGAAGCTTTCTTT. The whole variable domain, filled in from reference TRBV7-2 and TRBJ1-1, reads GAGVSQSPSNKVTEKGKDVELRCDPISGHTALYWYRQSLGQGLEFLIYFQGNSAPDKSGLPSDRFSAERTGGSVSTLTIQRTQQEDSAVYLCASSRHYGNINTEAFFGQGTRLTVV.

V is TRBV11-1 and J is TRBJ2-5, with 9 bases aligning to TRBD1. J lost 1 base, V lost 5 bases, and 17 bases had no gene match. CDR3 length: 19 amino acids. The V gene's germline CDR1 is SGHAT and CDR2 FQDESV (reference sequence). CDR3 residues: CASSAIGGGGTGLQETQYF. CDR3 nucleotide sequence: TGTGCCAGCAGCGCCATAGGTGGGGGCGGGACAGGGCTCCAAGAGACCCAGTACTTC.

In DNA, the CDR3 is TGTGCCAGCAGCTTCCCGACAGGGGGCAAAGATACGCAGTATTTT. Residues: CASSFPTGGKDTQYF. The chain has TRBV5-6 and TRBJ2-3; TRBD1 matches at 10 bases. CDR3 size: 15 residues. Germline trimming cut 2 bases from V and 5 bases from J; bases unmatched to any gene: 5. Per germline, CDR1 SGHDT and CDR2 YYEEEE.

This clonotype was detected only a few times. The rearrangement uses TRBV6-2 or TRBV6-3 and TRBJ2-3; D unresolved. The CDR3 covers 12 residues. Germline CDR1 is MNHEY and CDR2 is SVGEGT. Trimming stripped 6 bases from V and 6 bases from J, with 10 bases between. CDR3 sequence: CASRYARDTQYF. CDR3 DNA sequence: TGTGCCAGCAGATACGCCAGGGATACGCAGTATTTT.

This clonotype has just a few counts. The chain carries TRBV5-8 and TRBJ2-1, with TRBD2 identical over 10 bases. Per germline, CDR1 SGHTS and CDR2 YDEGEE. CDR3 length: 17 amino acids. Trimming cost V 2 bases and J 0 bases; bases outside gene matches: 5. CDR3 bases: TGTGCCAGCAGCTTCTGGACTAGCGGAAACTCCTACAATGAGCAGTTCTTC. It encodes CASSFWTSGNSYNEQFF.

This clonotype appeared a few times. The gene calls are TRBV7-2 and TRBJ1-5; 7 bases are shared with TRBD1. Trimming took 5 bases from V and 6 from J; bases not matched to a gene: 10. CDR3 size: 15 residues. Germline loops: CDR1 SGHTA, CDR2 FQGNSA. The CDR3 DNA reads TGTGCCAGCAGCCTAACGCAGGGGGGAACTCAGCCCCAGCATTTT. Translating it yields CASSLTQGGTQPQHF.

This sequence joins TRBV4-3 and TRBJ2-5; 8 bases fit TRBD2. The CDR3 runs to 19 residues. The J segment lost 5 bases and the V segment lost 4 bases, leaving 21 bases of the junction unmatched. Germline assignment: CDR1 LGHNA and CDR2 YSLEER. CDR3 sequence: CASSRGQEVTSGTPETQYF. The DNA for the CDR3 is TGCGCCAGCAGCCGAGGGCAGGAGGTAACTAGCGGAACTCCCGAGACCCAGTACTTC.

This clonotype was picked up a small number of times. This chain uses TRBV20-1 with TRBJ1-1; D not resolved. V was cut by 3 bases and J by 1 base, with 9 bases left in between. Germline V gives CDR1 DFQATT, CDR2 SNEGSKA (reference sequence). CDR3 length: 13 residues. CDR3 sequence reads: CSARYPENTEAFF. CDR3 sequence (DNA): TGCAGTGCTAGGTATCCGGAGAACACTGAAGCTTTCTTT.

This clonotype was detected only a few times. V gene TRBV20-1 combines with J gene TRBJ2-7; D ambiguous. Germline CDR1 DFQATT, CDR2 SNEGSKA (reference sequence). CDR3 length: 12 residues. Trimming removed 7 bases at V and 6 bases at J, with 16 bases between. This CDR3 is CSVAKSLSEQYF. The CDR3 bases are TGCAGTGTTGCAAAATCCCTAAGCGAGCAGTACTTC.

This clonotype was counted only a few times. CDR3 DNA sequence: TGTGCCAGCAGTTTGGCGTGGGACAGCGCAGGGAACACTGAAGCTTTCTTT. It is translated as CASSLAWDSAGNTEAFF. J is TRBJ1-1 and V is TRBV27; 7 nucleotides line up with TRBD1. In germline, CDR1 is MNHEY, CDR2 SMNVEV (reference sequence). The CDR3 is 17 amino acids. J gave up 1 base and V 3 bases, and 11 bases lay outside the gene matches.